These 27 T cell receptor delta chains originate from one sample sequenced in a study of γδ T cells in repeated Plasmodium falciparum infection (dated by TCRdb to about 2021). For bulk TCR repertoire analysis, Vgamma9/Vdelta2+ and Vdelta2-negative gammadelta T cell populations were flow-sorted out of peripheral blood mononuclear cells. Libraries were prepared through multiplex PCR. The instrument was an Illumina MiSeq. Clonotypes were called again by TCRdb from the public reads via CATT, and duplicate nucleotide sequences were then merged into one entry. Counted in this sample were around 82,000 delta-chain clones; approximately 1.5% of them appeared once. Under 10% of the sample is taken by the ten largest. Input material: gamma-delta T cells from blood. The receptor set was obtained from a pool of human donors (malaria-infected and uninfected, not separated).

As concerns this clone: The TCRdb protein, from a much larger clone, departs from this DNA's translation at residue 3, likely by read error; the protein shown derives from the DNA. The CDR3 DNA reads TGTGCCTCTATTTGTCGGCTGGGGGATACGGAAAAACTCATCTTT. Amino acids: CASICRLGDTEKLIF. The gene calls are TRDV3 and TRDJ1; 12 bases align to TRDD3. TCRdb lists no J gene, so it was determined here by aligning the DNA to germline. The CDR3 runs 15 residues. Germline V CDR1 and CDR2: TVYSNPD, GDNSRS (reference sequence). The junction had 14 bases not matched to a gene; V was cut back by 4 bases and J by 8 bases.

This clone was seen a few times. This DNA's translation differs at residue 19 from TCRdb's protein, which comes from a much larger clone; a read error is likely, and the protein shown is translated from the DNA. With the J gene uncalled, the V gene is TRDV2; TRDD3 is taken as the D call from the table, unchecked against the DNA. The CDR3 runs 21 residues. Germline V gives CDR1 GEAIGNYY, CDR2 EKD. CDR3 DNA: TGTGCCTGTGACACCGTTCAAGGGGCTAAAAATTTCCAGGGCGAGGGCGATAAAGTCATCTTT. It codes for CACDTVQGAKNFQGEGDKVIF.

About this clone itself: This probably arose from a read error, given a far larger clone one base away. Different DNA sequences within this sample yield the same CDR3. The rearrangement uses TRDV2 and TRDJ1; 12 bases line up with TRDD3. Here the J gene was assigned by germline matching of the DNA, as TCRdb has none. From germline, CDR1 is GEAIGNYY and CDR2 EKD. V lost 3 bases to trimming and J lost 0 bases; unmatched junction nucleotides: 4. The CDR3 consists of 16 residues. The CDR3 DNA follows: TGTGCCTGTGACGTACTGGGGGATACACACACCGATAAACTCATCTTT. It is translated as CACDVLGDTHTDKLIF.

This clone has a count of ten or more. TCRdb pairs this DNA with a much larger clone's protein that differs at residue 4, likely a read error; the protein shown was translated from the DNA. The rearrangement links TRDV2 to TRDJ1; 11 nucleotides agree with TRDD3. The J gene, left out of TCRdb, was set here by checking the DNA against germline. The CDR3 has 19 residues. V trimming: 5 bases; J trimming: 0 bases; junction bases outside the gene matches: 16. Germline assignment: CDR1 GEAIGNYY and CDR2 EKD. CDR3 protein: CACGPMLLGDTPYTDKLIF. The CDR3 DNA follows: TGTGCCTGTGGCCCTATGCTTCTGGGGGATACCCCGTACACCGATAAACTCATCTTT.

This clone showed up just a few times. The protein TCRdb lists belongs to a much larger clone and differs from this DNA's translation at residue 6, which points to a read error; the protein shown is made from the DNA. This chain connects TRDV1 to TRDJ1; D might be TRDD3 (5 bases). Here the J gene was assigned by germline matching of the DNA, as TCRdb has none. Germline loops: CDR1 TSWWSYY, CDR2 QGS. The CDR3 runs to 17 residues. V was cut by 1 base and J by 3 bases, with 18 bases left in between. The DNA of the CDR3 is TGTGCTCTTGGGGAACCAAACTCTGGGATCCTTTCCGATAAACTCATCTTT. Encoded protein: CALGEPNSGILSDKLIF.

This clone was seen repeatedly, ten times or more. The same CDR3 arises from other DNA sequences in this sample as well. For the CDR3, the DNA is TGTGCTCTTGGGGAACTAGTAAACAAGGCCCAAGAGCGAGGCGATAAACTCATCTTT. Translating it yields CALGELVNKAQERGDKLIF. The genes are TRDV1 and TRDJ1; unclear D gene. Germline V gene sequence: CDR1 TSWWSYY, CDR2 QGS. The CDR3 contains 19 residues. The V end was cut by 0 bases, the J end by 4 bases, with 24 bases between.

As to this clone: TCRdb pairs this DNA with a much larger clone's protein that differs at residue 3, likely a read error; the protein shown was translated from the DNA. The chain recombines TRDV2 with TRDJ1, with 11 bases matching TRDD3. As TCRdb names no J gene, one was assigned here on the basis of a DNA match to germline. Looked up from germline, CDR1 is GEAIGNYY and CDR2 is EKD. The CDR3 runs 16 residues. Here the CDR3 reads CARDTIYGGYADKLIF. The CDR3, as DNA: TGTGCCCGTGACACGATCTATGGGGGATACGCCGATAAACTCATCTTT.

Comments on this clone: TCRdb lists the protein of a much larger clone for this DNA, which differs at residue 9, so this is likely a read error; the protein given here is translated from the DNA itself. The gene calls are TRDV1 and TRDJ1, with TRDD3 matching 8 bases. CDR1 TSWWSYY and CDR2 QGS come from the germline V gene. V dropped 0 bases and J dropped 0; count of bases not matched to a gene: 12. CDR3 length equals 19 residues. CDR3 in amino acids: CALGELVSGVLGDTDKLIF. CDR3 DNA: TGTGCTCTTGGGGAACTAGTATCCGGTGTACTGGGGGACACCGATAAACTCATCTTT.

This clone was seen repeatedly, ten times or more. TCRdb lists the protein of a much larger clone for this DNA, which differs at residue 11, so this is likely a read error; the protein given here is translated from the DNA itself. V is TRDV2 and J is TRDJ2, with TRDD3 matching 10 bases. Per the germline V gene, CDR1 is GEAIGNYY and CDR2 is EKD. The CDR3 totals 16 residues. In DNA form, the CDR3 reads TGTGCCTGTGACACCGTGGGGGATACTTTGGCAGCACAACTCTTCTTT. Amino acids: CACDTVGDTLAAQLFF.

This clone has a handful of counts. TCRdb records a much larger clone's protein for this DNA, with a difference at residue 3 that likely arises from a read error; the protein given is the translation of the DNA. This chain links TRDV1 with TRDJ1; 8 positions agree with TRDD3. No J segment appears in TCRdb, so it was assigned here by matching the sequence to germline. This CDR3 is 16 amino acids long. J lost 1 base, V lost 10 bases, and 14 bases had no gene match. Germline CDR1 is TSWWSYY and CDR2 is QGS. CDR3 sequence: CAPRKWGIYGTDKLIF. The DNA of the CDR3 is TGTGCTCCTAGGAAATGGGGGATTTATGGCACCGATAAACTCATCTTT.

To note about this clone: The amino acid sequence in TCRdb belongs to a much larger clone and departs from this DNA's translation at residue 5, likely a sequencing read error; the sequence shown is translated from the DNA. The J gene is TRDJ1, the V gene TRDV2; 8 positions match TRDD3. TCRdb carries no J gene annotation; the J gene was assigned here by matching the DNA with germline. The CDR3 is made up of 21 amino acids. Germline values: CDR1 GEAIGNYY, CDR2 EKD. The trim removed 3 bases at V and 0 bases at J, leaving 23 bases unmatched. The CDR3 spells CACDSVVPRPGGPLYTDKLIF. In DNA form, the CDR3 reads TGTGCCTGTGACTCCGTCGTCCCACGGCCTGGGGGACCCCTGTACACCGATAAACTCATCTTT.

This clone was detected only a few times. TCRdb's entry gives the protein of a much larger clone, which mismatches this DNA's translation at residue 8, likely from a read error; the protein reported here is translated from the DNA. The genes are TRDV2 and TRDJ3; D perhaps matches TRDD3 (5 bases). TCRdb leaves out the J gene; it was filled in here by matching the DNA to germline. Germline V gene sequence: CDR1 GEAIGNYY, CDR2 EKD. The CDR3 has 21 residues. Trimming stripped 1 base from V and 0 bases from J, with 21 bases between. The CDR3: CACDTQEPNGVHSWDTRQMFF. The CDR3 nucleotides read TGTGCCTGTGACACGCAAGAGCCAAATGGGGTTCACTCCTGGGACACCCGACAGATGTTTTTC.

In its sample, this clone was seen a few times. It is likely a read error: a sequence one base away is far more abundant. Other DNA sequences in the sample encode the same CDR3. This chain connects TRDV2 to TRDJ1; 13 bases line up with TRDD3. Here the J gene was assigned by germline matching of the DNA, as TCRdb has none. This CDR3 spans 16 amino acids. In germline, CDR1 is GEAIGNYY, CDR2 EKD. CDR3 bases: TGTGCCTGCGACACGTACTGGGGGATACGCACCGATAAACTCATCTTT. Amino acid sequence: CACDTYWGIRTDKLIF.

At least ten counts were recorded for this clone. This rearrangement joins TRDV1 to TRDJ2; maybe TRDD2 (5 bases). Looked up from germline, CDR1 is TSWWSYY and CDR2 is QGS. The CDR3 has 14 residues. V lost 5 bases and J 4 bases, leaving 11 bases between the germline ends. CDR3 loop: CALGKGLPTAQLFF. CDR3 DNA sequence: TGTGCTCTTGGGAAGGGTCTTCCGACAGCACAACTCTTCTTT.

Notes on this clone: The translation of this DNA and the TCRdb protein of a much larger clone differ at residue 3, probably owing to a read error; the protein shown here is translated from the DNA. This chain's CDR3 is CAPGEPTRPNYWGIRTDKLIF. In nucleotides, the CDR3 is TGTGCTCCTGGGGAACCAACTCGTCCCAACTACTGGGGGATACGCACCGATAAACTCATCTTT. This chain links TRDV1 with TRDJ1, with 13 bases lining up with TRDD3. Germline CDR1 is TSWWSYY and CDR2 is QGS. This CDR3 is built from 21 residues.

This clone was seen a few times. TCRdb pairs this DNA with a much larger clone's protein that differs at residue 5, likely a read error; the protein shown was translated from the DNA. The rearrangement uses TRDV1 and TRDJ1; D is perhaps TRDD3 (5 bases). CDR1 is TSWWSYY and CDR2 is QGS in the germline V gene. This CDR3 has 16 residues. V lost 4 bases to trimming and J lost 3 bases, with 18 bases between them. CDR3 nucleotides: TGTGCTCTTGGGGGACGGGCCCGCTCATACGCCGATAAACTCATCTTT. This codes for CALGGRARSYADKLIF.

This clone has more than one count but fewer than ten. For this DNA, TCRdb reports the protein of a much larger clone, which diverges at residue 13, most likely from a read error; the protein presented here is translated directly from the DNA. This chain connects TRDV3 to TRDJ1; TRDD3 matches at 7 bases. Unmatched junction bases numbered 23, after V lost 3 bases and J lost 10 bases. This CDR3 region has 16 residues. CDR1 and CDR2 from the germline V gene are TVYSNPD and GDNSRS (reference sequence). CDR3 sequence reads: CAFDSLPSTGVRRLIF. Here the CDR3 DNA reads TGTGCCTTCGATAGTTTACCGAGTACTGGGGTCCGTAGACTCATCTTT.

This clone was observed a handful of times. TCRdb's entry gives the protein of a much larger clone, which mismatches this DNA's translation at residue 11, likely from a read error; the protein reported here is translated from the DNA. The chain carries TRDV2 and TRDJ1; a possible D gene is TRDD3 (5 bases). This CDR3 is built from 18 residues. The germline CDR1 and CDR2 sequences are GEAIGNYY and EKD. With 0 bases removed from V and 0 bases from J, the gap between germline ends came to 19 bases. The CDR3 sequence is CACDTVALGLVYTDKLIF. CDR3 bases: TGTGCCTGTGACACCGTGGCGCTGGGACTAGTTTACACCGATAAACTCATCTTT.

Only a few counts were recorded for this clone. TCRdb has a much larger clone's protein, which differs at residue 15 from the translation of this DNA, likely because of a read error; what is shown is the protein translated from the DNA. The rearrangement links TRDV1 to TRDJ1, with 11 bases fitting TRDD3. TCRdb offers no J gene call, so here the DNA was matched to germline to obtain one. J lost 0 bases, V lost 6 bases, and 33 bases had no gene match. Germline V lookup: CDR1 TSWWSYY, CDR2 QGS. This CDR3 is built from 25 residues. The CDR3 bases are TGTGCTCTTGGAATAGGGTGGCGACCTCCCATCTGGGGGATACTCGAAGAATCGTACACCGATAAACTCATCTTT. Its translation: CALGIGWRPPIWGILEESYTDKLIF.

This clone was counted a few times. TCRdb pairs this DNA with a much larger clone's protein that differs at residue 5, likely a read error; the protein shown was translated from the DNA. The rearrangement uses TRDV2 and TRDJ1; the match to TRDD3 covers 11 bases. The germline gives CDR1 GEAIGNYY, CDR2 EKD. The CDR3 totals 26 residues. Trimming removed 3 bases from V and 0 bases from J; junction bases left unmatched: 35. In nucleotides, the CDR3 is TGTGCCTGTGACTCCGTAAGGCCTCCTACTGGGCTTGGGGGATACGCGGTGGGTCAGTACACCGATAAACTCATCTTT. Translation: CACDSVRPPTGLGGYAVGQYTDKLIF.

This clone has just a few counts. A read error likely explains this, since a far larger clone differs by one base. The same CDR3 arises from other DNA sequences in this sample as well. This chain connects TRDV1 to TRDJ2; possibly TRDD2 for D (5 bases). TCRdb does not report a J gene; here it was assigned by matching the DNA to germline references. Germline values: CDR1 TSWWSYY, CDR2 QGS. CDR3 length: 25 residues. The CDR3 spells CALGEPYPSPIPTSPAPHLTAQLFF. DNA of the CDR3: TGTGCTCTTGGGGAACCCTACCCATCTCCAATTCCGACATCTCCGGCCCCCCATTTGACGGCACAACTCTTCTTT.

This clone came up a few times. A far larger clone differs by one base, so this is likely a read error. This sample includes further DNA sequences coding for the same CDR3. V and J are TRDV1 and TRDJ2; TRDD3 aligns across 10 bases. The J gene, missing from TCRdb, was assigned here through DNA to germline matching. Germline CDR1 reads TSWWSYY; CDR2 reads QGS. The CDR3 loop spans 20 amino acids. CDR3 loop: CALNCVRLGDLGALTAQLFF. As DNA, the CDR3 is TGTGCCCTCAATTGCGTCAGACTGGGGGATCTGGGGGCTTTGACAGCACAACTCTTCTTT.

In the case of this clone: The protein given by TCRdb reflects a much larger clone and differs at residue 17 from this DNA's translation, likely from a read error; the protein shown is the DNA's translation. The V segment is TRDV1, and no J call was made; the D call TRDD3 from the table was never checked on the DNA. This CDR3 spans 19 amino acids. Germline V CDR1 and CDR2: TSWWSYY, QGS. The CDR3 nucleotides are TGTGCTCTTGGGGAACGAGACTTCCTACTGGGGGATACTTCCGATAAACCCATCTTT. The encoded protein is CALGERDFLLGDTSDKPIF.

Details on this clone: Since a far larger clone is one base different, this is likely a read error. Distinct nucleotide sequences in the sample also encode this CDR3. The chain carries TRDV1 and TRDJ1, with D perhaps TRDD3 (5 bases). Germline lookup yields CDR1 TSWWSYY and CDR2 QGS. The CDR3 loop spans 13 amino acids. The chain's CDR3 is CALGEPGTDKLIF. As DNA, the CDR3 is TGTGCCCTTGGGGAACCCGGGACCGATAAACTCATCTTT.

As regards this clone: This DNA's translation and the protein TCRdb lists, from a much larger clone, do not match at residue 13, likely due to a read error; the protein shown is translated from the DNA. In nucleotides, the CDR3 is TGTGCTCTTGGGAGGAACATCAGGACCGATAAACTCACCTTT. It specifies CALGRNIRTDKLTF. The J gene was not called, though the V gene is TRDV1. The CDR3 is 14 amino acids. Germline assignment: CDR1 TSWWSYY and CDR2 QGS.

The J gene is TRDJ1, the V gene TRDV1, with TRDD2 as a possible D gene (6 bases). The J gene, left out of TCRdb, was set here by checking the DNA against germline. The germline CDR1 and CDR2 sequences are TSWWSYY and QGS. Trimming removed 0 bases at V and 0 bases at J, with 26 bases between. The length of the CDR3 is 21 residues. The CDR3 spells CALGELGSYEWASPYTDKLIF. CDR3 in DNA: TGTGCTCTTGGGGAACTAGGGTCCTACGAATGGGCCTCCCCCTACACCGATAAACTCATCTTT.

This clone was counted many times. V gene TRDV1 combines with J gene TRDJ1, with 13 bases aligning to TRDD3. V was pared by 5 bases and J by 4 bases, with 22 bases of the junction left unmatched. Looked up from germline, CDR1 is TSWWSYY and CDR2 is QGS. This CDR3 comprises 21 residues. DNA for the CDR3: TGTGCTCTTGGGAAATCTCACCTGTACTGGGGGATACGCGGAATGTTCGATAAACTCATCTTT. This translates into CALGKSHLYWGIRGMFDKLIF.